This passage covers 20 T cell receptor beta chains from one sample sequenced in a study of T cell responses to AZD1222 COVID-19 vaccine. Clones were sequenced by immunoSEQ multiplex PCR, and TCRdb holds only the in-frame ones, with some missing. The sample lists roughly 150,000 clones, 93% seen once, with roughly 5% in the top ten. The specimen comprised peripheral blood, sampled on day 0 of AZD1222 vaccination. These receptors originate from an adult in good health.

The chain recombines TRBV19 with TRBJ1-3, with D perhaps TRBD1 (6 bases). The V end was cut by 8 bases, the J end by 0 bases, with 14 bases between. Germline CDR1 reads LNHDA; CDR2 reads SQIVND (reference sequence). CDR3 length: 15 residues. The CDR3 spells CASRYRDSSGNTIYF. CDR3 DNA: TGTGCCAGTCGCTACAGGGACTCCTCTGGAAACACCATATATTTT.

The chain uses TRBV11-3 and TRBJ2-3; D not certain. Germline values: CDR1 SGHNT, CDR2 YENEEA. CDR3 length equals 11 residues. V was cut by 4 bases and J by 2 bases, with 1 base left in between. CDR3 sequence reads: CASSSTDTQYF. CDR3 DNA sequence: TGTGCCAGCAGCTCCACAGATACGCAGTATTTT.

V gene TRBV5-3 combines with J gene TRBJ2-2, with 11 bases matching TRBD2. TRBV5-3 is labeled an ORF, and its function is uncertain. The CDR3 contains 18 residues. V gave up 0 bases and J gave up 0 bases; unmatched junction bases: 4. The CDR3 DNA is TGTGCCAGAAGCTTGGATGGACTAGCGGGTTCGAACACCGGGGAGCTGTTTTTT. It encodes CARSLDGLAGSNTGELFF.

CDR3 loop: CATLDSVYNEQFF. CDR3 bases: TGTGCCACCTTAGATTCGGTCTACAATGAGCAGTTCTTC. The chain employs TRBV24-1 and TRBJ2-1; the D is unclear. The CDR3 covers 13 residues. The V end was cut by 9 bases, the J end by 3 bases, with 11 bases between. CDR1 and CDR2 from the germline V gene are KGHDR and SFDVKD.

This rearrangement joins TRBV11-3 to TRBJ1-6; D remains ambiguous. The CDR3 totals 14 residues. The V gene lost 5 bases and the J gene lost 9 bases, with 14 bases spanning the gap. Per the germline V gene, CDR1 is SGHNT and CDR2 is YENEEA. The chain's CDR3 is CASSGGVPPSPLHF. CDR3 sequence (DNA): TGTGCCAGCAGCGGCGGGGTCCCCCCTTCACCCCTCCACTTT.

The count of this clone is one. The rearrangement joins TRBV28 to TRBJ1-5; D call uncertain. This CDR3 has 17 amino acids. Germline V lookup: CDR1 MDHEN, CDR2 SYDVKM. Between the trimmed V and J ends, which lost 6 bases and 3 bases, there was a span of 21 bases. The CDR3 is CASSPVMAKPVNQPQHF. The CDR3 DNA reads as TGTGCCAGCAGCCCCGTGATGGCTAAGCCCGTCAATCAGCCCCAGCATTTT.

This rearrangement joins TRBV20-1 to TRBJ1-3; D uncertain. Germline loops: CDR1 DFQATT, CDR2 SNEGSKA (reference sequence). V was clipped by 4 bases and J by 0 bases, with 10 bases between them. The CDR3 has 14 amino acids. The CDR3 DNA follows: TGCAGTGCTATTGAGGCGGCCTCTGGAAACACCATATATTTT. It codes for CSAIEAASGNTIYF.

For the CDR3, the DNA is TGTGCCAGCAGCGCCTTACCGGCCCAGGGGAATGGCTACACCTTC. Translated: CASSALPAQGNGYTF. The genes are TRBV9 and TRBJ1-2; tentatively, D is TRBD1 (6 bases). V was pared by 3 bases and J by 6 bases, with 18 bases between. CDR3 length equals 15 residues. CDR1 SGDLS and CDR2 YYNGEE come from the germline V gene.

V and J are TRBV19 and TRBJ1-1, with 9 bases that match TRBD1. The junction had 6 bases not matched to a gene; V was cut back by 3 bases and J by 4 bases. Germline lookup yields CDR1 LNHDA and CDR2 SQIVND (reference sequence). This CDR3 contains 15 residues. The CDR3 reads CASSIPGQGSTEAFF. The CDR3 bases are TGTGCCAGTAGTATTCCGGGACAGGGTTCCACTGAAGCTTTCTTT.

The genes are TRBV5-1 and TRBJ2-1, with D possibly TRBD1 on 6 matching bases. The CDR3 covers 14 residues. Trimming took 0 bases from V and 5 from J, leaving 9 bases between them. CDR1 SGHRS and CDR2 YFSETQ come from the germline V gene. Here the CDR3 reads CASSLGQVDNEQFF. CDR3 sequence (DNA): TGCGCCAGCAGCTTGGGACAGGTAGACAATGAGCAGTTCTTC. The variable domain in full, with the rest retrieved from reference TRBV5-1 and TRBJ2-1, is KAGVTQTPRYLIKTRGQQVTLSCSPISGHRSVSWYQQTPGQGLQFLFEYFSETQRNKGNFPGRFSGRQFSNSRSEMNVSTLELGDSALYLCASSLGQVDNEQFFGPGTRLTVL.

The rearrangement links TRBV3-1 (or the pseudogene TRBV3-2) to TRBJ1-2; D perhaps matches TRBD1 (6 bases). Germline CDR1 LGHDT, CDR2 YNNKEL (reference sequence). V was shortened by 5 bases and J by 12 bases, with 13 bases between the two germline ends. The CDR3 is 11 amino acids. The CDR3 protein is CASSAQGSHTF. The CDR3 DNA reads TGTGCCAGCAGCGCACAGGGTTCCCACACCTTC.

This chain uses TRBV2 with TRBJ1-5; no firm D call. Between the trimmed V and J ends, which lost 7 bases and 2 bases, there was a span of 9 bases. The CDR3 is 13 amino acids. The germline CDR1 and CDR2 sequences are SNHLY and FYNNEI. The CDR3 loop is CASMLEGNQPQHF. In DNA, the CDR3 is TGTGCCAGCATGTTGGAGGGCAATCAGCCCCAGCATTTT.

The genes are TRBV19 and TRBJ1-1; 11 nucleotides agree with TRBD1. The germline gives CDR1 LNHDA, CDR2 SQIVND (reference sequence). J was trimmed by 5 bases and V by 1 base; bases with no gene match: 3. CDR3 length equals 15 residues. The CDR3 DNA follows: TGTGCCAGTAGTATAGGCGGACAGGGGGCGACTGAAGCTTTCTTT. Protein: CASSIGGQGATEAFF.

The chain recombines TRBV9 with TRBJ1-4; TRBD1 agrees at 10 bases. Germline V CDR1 and CDR2: SGDLS, YYNGEE. There are 15 residues in the CDR3. J lost 6 bases, V lost 4 bases, and 6 bases had no gene match. CDR3: CASSPETGGDEKLFF. CDR3 nucleotides: TGTGCCAGCAGCCCCGAGACAGGGGGCGATGAAAAACTGTTTTTT.

V gene TRBV30 combines with J gene TRBJ2-7; D is tentatively TRBD1 or TRBD2 (6 bases each). The ends were cut back, 2 bases at V and 4 bases at J, with 18 bases in the middle. CDR1 and CDR2 (germline): GTSNPN, SVGIG (reference sequence). The CDR3 is made up of 15 amino acids. CDR3 DNA: TGTGCCTGGAGTAAGGGGGACTCTGGCCCTTACGAGCAGTACTTC. Translated: CAWSKGDSGPYEQYF. Supplemented by reference TRBV30 and TRBJ2-7, the full variable domain reads SQTIHQWPATLVQPVGSPLSLECTVEGTSNPNLYWYRQAAGRGLQLLFYSVGIGQISSEVPQNLSASRPQDRQFILSSKKLLLSDSGFYLCAWSKGDSGPYEQYFGPGTRLTVT.

The chain has TRBV23-1 and TRBJ1-1; D ambiguous. TRBV23-1 is an ORF, with its function uncertain. V was clipped by 4 bases and J by 1 base, with 7 bases between them. The length of the CDR3 is 13 residues. This chain's CDR3 is CASSLRKNTEAFF. Written as DNA, the CDR3 is TGCGCCAGCAGTCTCCGGAAGAACACTGAAGCTTTCTTT.

The chain is built from TRBV18 and TRBJ1-2; 7 bases map to TRBD1. The V and J ends lost 0 bases and 8 bases, in that order; junction bases with no gene match: 0. The germline V gene encodes CDR1 KGHSH and CDR2 LQKENI. The CDR3 loop spans 12 amino acids. The CDR3 here is CASSPPGGGYTF. CDR3 coding DNA: TGTGCCAGCTCACCACCAGGGGGCGGCTACACCTTC.

This clone was counted only a few times. The J gene is TRBJ1-6, the V gene TRBV7-9, with TRBD1 matching 8 bases. The germline CDR1 and CDR2 sequences are SEHNR and FQNEAQ (reference sequence). The CDR3 has 15 amino acids. The V and J ends lost 5 bases and 10 bases, in that order; junction bases with no gene match: 10. The CDR3 sequence: CASSPPGQEASPLHF. CDR3 bases: TGTGCCAGCAGCCCACCGGGACAGGAAGCCTCACCCCTCCACTTT.

This sequence joins TRBV24-1 and TRBJ1-2; D perhaps matches TRBD1 (5 bases). The CDR3 contains 15 residues. Looked up from germline, CDR1 is KGHDR and CDR2 is SFDVKD. V lost 3 bases, J lost 4 bases, and 14 bases lay in between. This chain's CDR3 is CATSDLTRASYGYTF. Written as DNA, the CDR3 is TGTGCCACCAGTGATCTAACCAGGGCTTCCTATGGCTACACCTTC.

The gene calls are TRBV7-9 and TRBJ2-1, with D maybe TRBD2 (5 bases). Germline V CDR1 and CDR2: SEHNR, FQNEAQ (reference sequence). The CDR3 spans 14 residues. V was shortened by 5 bases and J by 9 bases, with 17 bases between the two germline ends. The CDR3 loop reads CASSKAASIGEQFF. CDR3 in DNA: TGTGCCAGCAGCAAAGCCGCTAGCATAGGTGAGCAGTTCTTC.